The clone carrying this T cell receptor beta chain came up many times. Using its own MiXCR run on the 5' RACE reads, TCRdb lists one record per CDR3 protein. Here the sample spans roughly 250,000 distinct CDR3 sequences, around 9.1% being singletons. This sample was taken from a study of CD8 T cells in ankylosing spondylitis. Germline-derived CDR1 and CDR2 are MNHEY and SMNVEV (reference sequence). The CDR3 extends over 15 amino acids. V was shortened by 6 bases and J by 7 bases, with 19 bases between the two germline ends. This TCR was sampled from a male donor with ankylosing spondylitis or in good health (not recorded which). The sample taken for sequencing was blood, either unsorted or a sorted T cell fraction (not recorded which). This chain links TRBV27 with TRBJ2-1, with D possibly TRBD2 on 5 matching bases. The DNA for the CDR3 is TGTGCCAGCAGCCCTATCTCGGGGATAGGAAATGAGCAGTTCTTC. Amino acids: CASSPISGIGNEQFF.